The 30 T cell receptor beta chains below were found in one sample sequenced in a study of blood T cells in healthy people across ages. A second PCR of roughly 7 to 11 cycles used a sample-barcoded 5' primer and a J-beta primer mix. One entry per CDR3 protein results from TCRdb running MiXCR on the 5' RACE reads. The sample lists approximately 600,000 distinct CDR3 sequences, roughly three fifths occurring once. Sequencing used blood. The receptors stem from a man aged 55 to 70 in good health.

This clonotype was detected only once. Germline is not matched at one junction end, which may reflect a read error. V usage is TRBV4-1 and J usage is TRBJ1-5; D unresolved. The germline gives CDR1 MGHRA, CDR2 YSYEKL. The CDR3 contains 15 residues. The chain's CDR3 is CTSSQVHSRVQPQHF. The CDR3 DNA reads as TGCACCAGCAGCCAAGTACATTCTAGGGTACAGCCCCAGCATTTT.

The V gene is TRBV28, the J gene TRBJ2-3, with D tentatively TRBD2 (5 bases). The CDR3 length is 14 residues. CDR1 is MDHEN, CDR2 SYDVKM, per germline. Trimming left V 6 bases short and J 2 bases short, with 12 bases between. This chain's CDR3 is CASRTGLITDTQYF. The CDR3 coding sequence is TGTGCCAGCAGGACCGGACTTATCACAGATACGCAGTATTTT.

The chain has TRBV9 and TRBJ2-1; TRBD2 agrees at 10 bases. Germline V gives CDR1 SGDLS, CDR2 YYNGEE. Trimming cost V 0 bases and J 9 bases; bases outside gene matches: 6. This CDR3 is 15 amino acids long. Here the CDR3 reads CASSVVSGGAAEQFF. In DNA, the CDR3 is TGTGCCAGCAGCGTAGTGAGCGGGGGGGCCGCTGAGCAGTTCTTC.

J is TRBJ2-4 and V is TRBV7-2, with D unresolved. This CDR3 comprises 15 residues. Germline values: CDR1 SGHTA, CDR2 FQGNSA. The V end lost 5 bases, the J end lost 3 bases, and 14 bases lay between the germline ends. For the CDR3, the DNA is TGTGCCAGCAGCCCCTCCGTGGGCCGCAAAAACATTCAGTACTTC. The encoded protein is CASSPSVGRKNIQYF.

J is TRBJ2-2 and V is TRBV12-3 or TRBV12-4; D not certain. Trimming removed 8 bases from V and 6 bases from J, with 19 bases in between. The CDR3 contains 15 residues. The CDR3 region has the DNA TGTGCCAGCCGATTAGGAGCAGGATCTGCCGGGGAGCTGTTTTTT. Translating it yields CASRLGAGSAGELFF.

V and J are TRBV4-2 and TRBJ2-1; D may be TRBD1 (5 bases). Germline CDR1 LGHNA, CDR2 YNFKEQ. The CDR3 consists of 16 residues. Trimming stripped 0 bases from V and 2 bases from J, with 11 bases between. CDR3 bases: TGTGCCAGCAGCCAAGATTCCGCAGGGACCTACAATGAGCAGTTCTTC. Its protein product is CASSQDSAGTYNEQFF.

V and J are TRBV10-2 and TRBJ1-5, with D maybe TRBD1 (5 bases). The CDR3 contains 14 residues. Per the germline V gene, CDR1 is WSHSY and CDR2 is SAAADI. The V end was cut by 8 bases, the J end by 0 bases, with 11 bases between. Written as DNA, the CDR3 is TGCGCCAGCCGTGGGGGGGTTAGCAATCAGCCCCAGCATTTT. Its protein is CASRGGVSNQPQHF.

The J gene is TRBJ2-5, the V gene TRBV6-2 or TRBV6-3, with D possibly being TRBD2 (7 bases). Germline lookup yields CDR1 MNHEY and CDR2 SVGEGT. CDR3 length equals 15 residues. The V end lost 7 bases, the J end lost 2 bases, and 17 bases lay between the germline ends. The DNA of the CDR3 is TGTGCCAGCAAAGGGCCGGGGGGCCCGCAAGAGACCCAGTACTTC. This gives the protein CASKGPGGPQETQYF.

This clonotype was recorded a few times. The V gene is TRBV7-2, the J gene TRBJ2-7, with 11 bases fitting TRBD1. V trimming: 4 bases; J trimming: 6 bases; junction bases outside the gene matches: 5. The CDR3 is 14 residues long. Germline V gene lookup returns CDR1 SGHTA and CDR2 FQGNSA. CDR3 coding DNA: TGTGCCAGCAGCTGGGGACAGGGGGTGGGCGAGCAGTACTTC. Encoded protein: CASSWGQGVGEQYF. Looking up the rest from reference TRBV7-2 and TRBJ2-7 gives the full variable domain: GAGVSQSPSNKVTEKGKDVELRCDPISGHTALYWYRQSLGQGLEFLIYFQGNSAPDKSGLPSDRFSAERTGGSVSTLTIQRTQQEDSAVYLCASSWGQGVGEQYFGPGTRLTVT.

The V gene is TRBV18, the J gene TRBJ2-1; 13 bases fit TRBD2. Germline trimming cut 3 bases from V and 2 bases from J; bases unmatched to any gene: 1. The CDR3 length is 16 residues. Germline V gives CDR1 KGHSH, CDR2 LQKENI. The CDR3 DNA reads TGTGCCAGCTCACCCGGGACTAGCGGGACCTACAATGAGCAGTTCTTC. This encodes CASSPGTSGTYNEQFF.

The J gene is TRBJ2-3, the V gene TRBV7-2; D gene ambiguous. Trimming stripped 4 bases from V and 3 bases from J, with 8 bases between. Looked up from germline, CDR1 is SGHTA and CDR2 is FQGNSA. CDR3 size: 13 residues. CDR3 bases: TGTGCCAGCAGCTACCGTAGGACAGATACGCAGTATTTT. Translating it yields CASSYRRTDTQYF. The whole variable domain, filled in from reference TRBV7-2 and TRBJ2-3, reads GAGVSQSPSNKVTEKGKDVELRCDPISGHTALYWYRQSLGQGLEFLIYFQGNSAPDKSGLPSDRFSAERTGGSVSTLTIQRTQQEDSAVYLCASSYRRTDTQYFGPGTRLTVL.

The rearrangement uses TRBV14 and TRBJ2-7; no firm D call. The germline V and J ends were trimmed by 0 bases and 7 bases, with 22 bases remaining between them. CDR3 length equals 17 residues. Per the germline V gene, CDR1 is SGHDN and CDR2 is FVKESK. The CDR3 DNA sequence: TGTGCCAGCAGCCAAGATATCCGGAGTCAAAGGGTGGGGGAGCAGTACTTC. This sequence encodes CASSQDIRSQRVGEQYF.

This clonotype was recorded once. V usage is TRBV2 and J usage is TRBJ2-5; 7 bases are shared with TRBD1. Germline V gene lookup returns CDR1 SNHLY and CDR2 FYNNEI. The CDR3 runs 16 residues. The V gene end was trimmed by 2 bases and the J gene end by 0 bases; junction bases not matched to a gene: 6. The CDR3 sequence: CASSELRTGYQETQYF. CDR3 coding DNA: TGTGCCAGCAGTGAACTCAGGACAGGCTACCAAGAGACCCAGTACTTC.

About this clonotype: Relative to the germline gene, one junction end is altered; a read error may explain this. This chain links TRBV29-1 with TRBJ2-1; D may match TRBD1 or TRBD2 (5 bases each). The germline V gene has CDR1 SQVTM and CDR2 ANQGSEA. The CDR3 covers 11 residues. This chain's CDR3 is CSAELGGEQFF. As DNA, the CDR3 is TGCAGCGCTGAACTTGGGGGTGAGCAGTTCTTC.

The genes are TRBV28 and TRBJ2-1; 9 bases fit TRBD1. J was trimmed by 6 bases and V by 6 bases; bases with no gene match: 6. CDR3 length: 14 residues. Germline CDR1 MDHEN, CDR2 SYDVKM. CDR3 sequence reads: CASSRGQGINEQFF. As DNA, the CDR3 is TGTGCCAGCAGCAGGGGACAGGGAATCAATGAGCAGTTCTTC.

The genes are TRBV20-1 and TRBJ2-4; D gene uncertain. The CDR3 is 13 residues long. Germline CDR1 DFQATT, CDR2 SNEGSKA (reference sequence). V was pared by 0 bases and J by 0 bases, with 3 bases between. CDR3 protein: CSARELAKNIQYF. In DNA form, the CDR3 reads TGCAGTGCTAGAGAGTTAGCCAAAAACATTCAGTACTTC.

The CDR3 DNA sequence: TGTGCCAGCAGTTTGCGGGGGGCCTTTAATGAGCAGTTCTTC. It specifies CASSLRGAFNEQFF. V usage is TRBV27 and J usage is TRBJ2-1, with TRBD2 matching 8 bases. The V segment lost 3 bases and the J segment 7 bases; nucleotides outside the gene matches: 5. Germline V lookup: CDR1 MNHEY, CDR2 SMNVEV (reference sequence). The CDR3 spans 14 residues.

The chain employs TRBV10-3 and TRBJ1-6; 8 bases are a match to TRBD1. The CDR3 covers 18 residues. The germline V gene has CDR1 ENHRY and CDR2 SYGVKD. V shed 6 bases, J shed 4 bases, and the junction held 14 bases outside the gene matches. CDR3 loop: CAISSGAGGAGYNSPLHF. CDR3 nucleotides: TGTGCCATCAGCTCGGGGGCAGGGGGCGCGGGGTATAATTCACCCCTCCACTTT.

The rearrangement uses TRBV20-1 and TRBJ1-1; D is perhaps TRBD1 (5 bases). Germline assignment: CDR1 DFQATT and CDR2 SNEGSKA (reference sequence). V shed 2 bases and J shed 3 bases, with 13 bases lying between them. This CDR3 is built from 14 residues. The CDR3 here is CSARSNSGDTEAFF. CDR3 in DNA: TGCAGTGCTAGAAGCAACTCGGGGGACACTGAAGCTTTCTTT.

CDR3: CSVQVSGETQYF. The DNA for the CDR3 is TGCAGCGTTCAGGTCTCTGGGGAGACCCAGTACTTC. V is TRBV29-1 and J is TRBJ2-5; D ambiguous. The CDR3 length is 12 residues. The V end was cut by 5 bases, the J end by 5 bases, with 12 bases between. Germline loops: CDR1 SQVTM, CDR2 ANQGSEA.

This clonotype was detected a few times. The gene calls are TRBV20-1 and TRBJ2-1; 13 bases align to TRBD2. V lost 4 bases and J lost 7; bases outside the gene matches: 4. CDR1 and CDR2 from the germline V gene are DFQATT and SNEGSKA (reference sequence). The CDR3 extends over 14 amino acids. The CDR3 DNA reads as TGCAGTGCTATGACTAGCGGGGGGCGGAATGAGCAGTTCTTC. It is translated as CSAMTSGGRNEQFF.

This chain joins TRBV11-2 and TRBJ2-1, with 9 bases identical to TRBD2. This CDR3 is 16 amino acids long. Trimming cost V 4 bases and J 3 bases; bases outside gene matches: 7. Per germline, CDR1 SGHAT and CDR2 FQNNGV. CDR3 in amino acids: CASSSEGSGSYNEQFF. The CDR3 bases are TGTGCCAGCAGCTCCGAAGGTAGCGGGAGCTACAATGAGCAGTTCTTC.

The CDR3 loop is CASSSSRDSGANVLTF. CDR3 nucleotides: TGTGCCAGCAGCTCCTCAAGGGACTCTGGGGCCAACGTCCTGACTTTC. The rearrangement joins TRBV13 to TRBJ2-6; D is unclear. The V end lost 4 bases, the J end lost 0 bases, and 10 bases lay between the germline ends. The CDR3 totals 16 residues. Germline CDR1 and CDR2: PRHDT and FYEKMQ (reference sequence).

The J gene is TRBJ1-4, the V gene TRBV4-1; D not resolved. V was trimmed by 0 bases and J by 8 bases, leaving 16 bases between them. The CDR3 consists of 16 residues. CDR1 and CDR2 (germline): MGHRA, YSYEKL. CDR3 nucleotide sequence: TGCGCCAGCAGCCAAGAGAGGAGCGGCATCAGGGAAAAACTGTTTTTT. Protein: CASSQERSGIREKLFF.

The rearrangement links TRBV5-1 to TRBJ1-6; D remains ambiguous. CDR3 length equals 15 residues. V shed 0 bases and J shed 11 bases, with 15 bases lying between them. Per germline, CDR1 SGHRS and CDR2 YFSETQ. The CDR3 region is CASSLGAVAGAPLHF. CDR3 bases: TGCGCCAGCAGCTTGGGCGCAGTCGCCGGCGCACCCCTCCACTTT.

The V call is TRBV29-1, the J call TRBJ2-6; D gene unclear. Per the germline V gene, CDR1 is SQVTM and CDR2 is ANQGSEA. Deletions cut 5 bases from V and 0 bases from J, with 5 bases between. This CDR3 is 13 amino acids long. The CDR3 DNA follows: TGCAGCGTTACGACCTCTGGGGCCAACGTCCTGACTTTC. Its protein product is CSVTTSGANVLTF.

The chain couples TRBV18 to TRBJ2-7; tentatively, D is TRBD1 (7 bases). V lost 0 bases to trimming and J lost 3 bases, with 12 bases between them. This CDR3 region has 15 residues. Germline V lookup: CDR1 KGHSH, CDR2 LQKENI. The CDR3, as DNA: TGTGCCAGCTCACCACCGGGCAGGGGGGACTACGAGCAGTACTTC. Translation: CASSPPGRGDYEQYF.

V is TRBV7-9 and J is TRBJ2-5, with TRBD1 as a possible D gene (6 bases). The germline gives CDR1 SEHNR, CDR2 FQNEAQ (reference sequence). The CDR3 spans 15 residues. The V end lost 5 bases, the J end lost 1 base, and 14 bases lay between the germline ends. The CDR3 bases are TGTGCCAGCAGCCCACAGGGTGGGGCCCAAGAGACCCAGTACTTC. This encodes CASSPQGGAQETQYF.

The rearrangement joins TRBV5-1 to TRBJ2-5; D may be TRBD1 (6 bases). The CDR3 spans 16 residues. Germline V gene data show CDR1 as SGHRS and CDR2 as YFSETQ. V was trimmed by 0 bases and J by 5 bases, leaving 17 bases between them. The CDR3 loop is CASSLETQGSGETQYF. The CDR3 DNA is TGCGCCAGCAGCTTGGAAACTCAGGGGAGTGGGGAGACCCAGTACTTC.

V and J are TRBV5-1 and TRBJ2-2; D not certain. The CDR3 runs 16 residues. V shed 0 bases and J shed 7 bases, with 16 bases lying between them. The germline gives CDR1 SGHRS, CDR2 YFSETQ. This CDR3 is CASSLAASPEGGELFF. The CDR3 DNA is TGCGCCAGCAGCTTGGCCGCCTCGCCGGAAGGCGGGGAGCTGTTTTTT.